This TCR beta chain is drawn from a study of blood T cells in healthy people across ages. V was shortened by 1 base and J by 5 bases, with 13 bases between the two germline ends. CDR3 length equals 15 residues. The germline CDR1 and CDR2 sequences are SGHRS and YFSETQ. A sample-barcoded 5' primer and a J-beta primer mix were used in a second PCR of about 6 to 11 cycles. TCRdb re-derived calls from the 5' RACE reads in MiXCR, one entry per CDR3 protein. This table has 760,000 or so distinct CDR3 sequences, around 25% appearing once. These data also featured in a second study, about T cells of mothers and their children. That report notes: Each donor was one of three healthy Caucasian mothers or one of their six children. Sample barcodes plus 2-4 random nucleotides came from the M1S primer. Related mother and child pairs showed slightly greater overlap (not significant) than unrelated pairs did.

The sequencing sample was made of blood. The chain links TRBV5-1 to TRBJ2-1; the D is unclear. This TCR came from a boy between 10 and 17 years old in good health. CDR3 DNA: TGCGCCAGCAGCTTGAGTCGGTTATCTAACAATGAGCAGTTCTTC. This gives the protein CASSLSRLSNNEQFF.